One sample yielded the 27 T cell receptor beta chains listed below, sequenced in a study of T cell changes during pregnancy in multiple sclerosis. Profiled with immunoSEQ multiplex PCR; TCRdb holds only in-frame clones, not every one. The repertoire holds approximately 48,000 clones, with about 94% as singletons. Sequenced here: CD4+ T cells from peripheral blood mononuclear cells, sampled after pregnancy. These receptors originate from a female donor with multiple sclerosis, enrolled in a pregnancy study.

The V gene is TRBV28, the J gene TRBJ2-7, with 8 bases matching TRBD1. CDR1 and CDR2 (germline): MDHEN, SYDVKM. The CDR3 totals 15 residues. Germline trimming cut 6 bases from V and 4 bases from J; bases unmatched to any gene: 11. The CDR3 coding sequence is TGTGCCAGCAGCCCTATTAACACAGGGGGTTACGAGCAGTACTTC. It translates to CASSPINTGGYEQYF.

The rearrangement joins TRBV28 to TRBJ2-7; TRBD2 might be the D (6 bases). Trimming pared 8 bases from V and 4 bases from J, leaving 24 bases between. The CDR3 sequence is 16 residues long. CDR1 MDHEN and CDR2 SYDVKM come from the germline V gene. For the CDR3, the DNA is TGTGCCAGCCAAGGACCCTACGGGACTTTTGAGTACGAGCAGTACTTC. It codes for CASQGPYGTFEYEQYF.

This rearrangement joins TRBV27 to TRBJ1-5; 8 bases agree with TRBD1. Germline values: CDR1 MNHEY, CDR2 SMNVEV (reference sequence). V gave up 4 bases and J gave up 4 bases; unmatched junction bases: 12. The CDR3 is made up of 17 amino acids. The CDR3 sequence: CASSSWTGTGWNQPQHF. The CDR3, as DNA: TGTGCCAGCAGTTCCTGGACAGGGACGGGGTGGAATCAGCCCCAGCATTTT.

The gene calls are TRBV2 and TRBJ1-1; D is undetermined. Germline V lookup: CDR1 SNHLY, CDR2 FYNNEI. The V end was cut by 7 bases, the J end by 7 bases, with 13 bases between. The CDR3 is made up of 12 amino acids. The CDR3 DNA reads TGTGCCAGCACCCCAGAGGGCAATGAAGCTTTCTTT. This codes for CASTPEGNEAFF.

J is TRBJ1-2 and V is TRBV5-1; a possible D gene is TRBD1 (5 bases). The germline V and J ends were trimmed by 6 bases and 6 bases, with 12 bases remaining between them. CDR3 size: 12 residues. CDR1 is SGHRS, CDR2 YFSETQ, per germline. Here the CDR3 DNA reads TGCGCCAGCACGCAGGGTGCAAATGGCTACACCTTC. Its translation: CASTQGANGYTF.

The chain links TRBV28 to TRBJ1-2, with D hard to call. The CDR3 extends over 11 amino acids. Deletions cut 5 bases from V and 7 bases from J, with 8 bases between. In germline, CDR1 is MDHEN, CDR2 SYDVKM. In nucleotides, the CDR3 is TGTGCCAGCAGTAAAACGGGTGGCTACACCTTC. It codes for CASSKTGGYTF.

The CDR3 sequence is CASSLGGLYNEQFF. Written as DNA, the CDR3 is TGTGCCAGCAGCTTAGGCGGACTTTACAATGAGCAGTTCTTC. This chain uses TRBV5-4 with TRBJ2-1; possibly TRBD2 for D (5 bases). CDR3 length: 14 residues. With 2 bases removed from V and 4 bases from J, the gap between germline ends came to 10 bases. Germline CDR1 SGHNT, CDR2 YYREEE (reference sequence).

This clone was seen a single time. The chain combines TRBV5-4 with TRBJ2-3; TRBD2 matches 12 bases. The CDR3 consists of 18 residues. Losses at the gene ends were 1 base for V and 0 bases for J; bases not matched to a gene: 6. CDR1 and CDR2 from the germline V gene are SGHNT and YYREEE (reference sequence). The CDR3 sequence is CASSLRLAGVGSTDTQYF. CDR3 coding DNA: TGTGCCAGCAGCTTGAGACTAGCGGGAGTAGGTAGCACAGATACGCAGTATTTT.

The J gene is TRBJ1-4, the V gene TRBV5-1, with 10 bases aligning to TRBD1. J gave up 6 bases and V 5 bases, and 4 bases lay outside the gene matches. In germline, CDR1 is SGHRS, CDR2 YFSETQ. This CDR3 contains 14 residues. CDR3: CASSRDRGDEKLFF. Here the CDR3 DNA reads TGCGCCAGCAGTCGGGACAGGGGAGATGAAAAACTGTTTTTT.

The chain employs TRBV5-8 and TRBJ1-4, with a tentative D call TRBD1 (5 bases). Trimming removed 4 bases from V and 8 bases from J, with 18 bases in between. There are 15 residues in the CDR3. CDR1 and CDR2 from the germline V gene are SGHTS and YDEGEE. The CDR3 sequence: CASSPFREGWEKLFF. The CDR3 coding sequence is TGTGCCAGCAGCCCGTTCAGGGAAGGTTGGGAAAAACTGTTTTTT.

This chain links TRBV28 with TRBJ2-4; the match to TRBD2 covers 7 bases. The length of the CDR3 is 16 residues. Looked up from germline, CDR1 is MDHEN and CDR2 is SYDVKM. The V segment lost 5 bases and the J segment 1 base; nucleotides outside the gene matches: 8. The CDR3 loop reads CASSPGLVMAKNIQYF. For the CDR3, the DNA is TGTGCCAGCAGTCCTGGACTAGTTATGGCCAAAAACATTCAGTACTTC. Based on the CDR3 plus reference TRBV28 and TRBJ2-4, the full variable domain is DVKVTQSSRYLVKRTGEKVFLECVQDMDHENMFWYRQDPGLGLRLIYFSYDVKMKEKGDIPEGYSVSREKKERFSLILESASTNQTSMYLCASSPGLVMAKNIQYFGAGTRLSVL.

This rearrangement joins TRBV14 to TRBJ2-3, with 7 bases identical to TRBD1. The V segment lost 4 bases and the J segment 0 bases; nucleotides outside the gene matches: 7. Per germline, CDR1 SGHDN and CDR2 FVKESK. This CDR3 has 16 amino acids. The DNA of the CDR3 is TGTGCCAGCAGCCGAAGGACAGGTACTAGCACAGATACGCAGTATTTT. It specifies CASSRRTGTSTDTQYF.

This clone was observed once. The chain's CDR3 is CASSPRLAGAYNEQFF. The CDR3 region has the DNA TGTGCCAGCTCACCCCGACTAGCGGGAGCTTACAATGAGCAGTTCTTC. The chain links TRBV18 to TRBJ2-1; 12 bases line up with TRBD2. Germline CDR1 and CDR2: KGHSH and LQKENI. The CDR3 is 16 residues long. V gave up 3 bases and J gave up 4 bases; unmatched junction bases: 4.

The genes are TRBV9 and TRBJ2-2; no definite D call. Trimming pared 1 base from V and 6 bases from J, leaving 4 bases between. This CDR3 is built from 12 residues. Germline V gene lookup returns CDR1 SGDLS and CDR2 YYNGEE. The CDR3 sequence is CASSVTAGELFF. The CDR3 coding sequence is TGTGCCAGCAGCGTAACAGCCGGGGAGCTGTTTTTT.

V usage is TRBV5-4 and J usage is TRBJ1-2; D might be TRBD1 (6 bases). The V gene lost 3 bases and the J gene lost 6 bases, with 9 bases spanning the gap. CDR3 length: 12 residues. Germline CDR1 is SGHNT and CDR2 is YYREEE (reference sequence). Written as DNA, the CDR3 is TGTGCCAGCAGCTCAAACAGGGATGGCTACACCTTC. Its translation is CASSSNRDGYTF.

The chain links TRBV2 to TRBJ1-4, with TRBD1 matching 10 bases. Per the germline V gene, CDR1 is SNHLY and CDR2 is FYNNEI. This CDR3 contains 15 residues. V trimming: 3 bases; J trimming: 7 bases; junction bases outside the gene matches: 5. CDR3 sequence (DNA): TGTGCCAGCAGTGATCGGGGGACAGGGGTTGAAAAACTGTTTTTT. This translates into CASSDRGTGVEKLFF.

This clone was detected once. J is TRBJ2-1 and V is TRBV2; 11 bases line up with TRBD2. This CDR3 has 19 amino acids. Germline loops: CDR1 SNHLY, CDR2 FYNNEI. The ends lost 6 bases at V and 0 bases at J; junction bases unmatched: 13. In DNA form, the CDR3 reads TGTGCCAGCAGCCCGGGGACTAGCGGCTTTCCTGGCTCCTACAATGAGCAGTTCTTC. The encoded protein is CASSPGTSGFPGSYNEQFF.

The CDR3 DNA sequence: TGTGCCAGTAGTATAGGACGGGGGAGATTAAATCAGCCCCAGCATTTT. This gives the protein CASSIGRGRLNQPQHF. The chain carries TRBV19 and TRBJ1-5, with D tentatively TRBD1 (5 bases). V was clipped by 1 base and J by 4 bases, with 14 bases between them. CDR1 LNHDA and CDR2 SQIVND come from the germline V gene (reference sequence). The CDR3 is 16 amino acids.

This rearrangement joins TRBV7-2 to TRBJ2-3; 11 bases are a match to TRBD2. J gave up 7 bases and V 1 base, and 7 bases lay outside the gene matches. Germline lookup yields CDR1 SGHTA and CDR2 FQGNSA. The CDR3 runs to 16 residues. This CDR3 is CASSLELAGAQNTQYF. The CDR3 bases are TGTGCCAGCAGCTTAGAACTAGCGGGAGCCCAGAATACGCAGTATTTT.

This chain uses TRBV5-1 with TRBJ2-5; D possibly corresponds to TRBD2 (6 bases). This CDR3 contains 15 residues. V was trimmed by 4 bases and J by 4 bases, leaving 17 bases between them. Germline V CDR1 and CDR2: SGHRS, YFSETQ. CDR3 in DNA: TGCGCCAGCAGCCCCGGGACTCCCGGAGGAGAGACCCAGTACTTC. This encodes CASSPGTPGGETQYF.

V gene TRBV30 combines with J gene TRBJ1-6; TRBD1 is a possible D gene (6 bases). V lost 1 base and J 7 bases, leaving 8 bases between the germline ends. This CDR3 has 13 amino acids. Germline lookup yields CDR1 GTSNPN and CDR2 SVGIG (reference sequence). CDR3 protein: CAWSEQGNSPLHF. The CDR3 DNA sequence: TGTGCCTGGAGTGAGCAGGGGAATTCACCCCTCCACTTT.

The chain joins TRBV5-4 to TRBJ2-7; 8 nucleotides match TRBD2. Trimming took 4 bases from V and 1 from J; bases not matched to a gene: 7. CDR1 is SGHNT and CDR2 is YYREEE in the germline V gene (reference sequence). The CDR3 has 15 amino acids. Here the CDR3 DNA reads TGTGCCAGCAGCCAATTTAGCGGGACGTCCTACGAGCAGTACTTC. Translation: CASSQFSGTSYEQYF.

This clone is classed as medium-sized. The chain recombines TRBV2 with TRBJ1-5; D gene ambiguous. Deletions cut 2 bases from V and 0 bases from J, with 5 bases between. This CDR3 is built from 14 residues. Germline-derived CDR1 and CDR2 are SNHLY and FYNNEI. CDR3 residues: CASSEQISNQPQHF. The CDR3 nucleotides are TGTGCCAGCAGTGAACAAATTAGCAATCAGCCCCAGCATTTT.

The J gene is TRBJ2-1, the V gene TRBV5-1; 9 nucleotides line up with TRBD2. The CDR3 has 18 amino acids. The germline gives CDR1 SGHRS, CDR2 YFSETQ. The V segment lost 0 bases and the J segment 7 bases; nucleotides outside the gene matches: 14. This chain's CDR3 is CASSLATLGAGGQNEQFF. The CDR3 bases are TGCGCCAGCAGCTTGGCAACCTTGGGAGCGGGAGGTCAGAATGAGCAGTTCTTC.

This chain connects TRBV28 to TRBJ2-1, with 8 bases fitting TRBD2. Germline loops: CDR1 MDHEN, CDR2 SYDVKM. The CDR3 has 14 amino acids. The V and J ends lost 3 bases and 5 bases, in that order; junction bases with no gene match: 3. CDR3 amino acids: CASSLLAGHNEQFF. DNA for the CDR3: TGTGCCAGCAGTTTGCTAGCGGGTCACAATGAGCAGTTCTTC. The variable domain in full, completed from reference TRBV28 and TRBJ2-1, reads DVKVTQSSRYLVKRTGEKVFLECVQDMDHENMFWYRQDPGLGLRLIYFSYDVKMKEKGDIPEGYSVSREKKERFSLILESASTNQTSMYLCASSLLAGHNEQFFGPGTRLTVL.

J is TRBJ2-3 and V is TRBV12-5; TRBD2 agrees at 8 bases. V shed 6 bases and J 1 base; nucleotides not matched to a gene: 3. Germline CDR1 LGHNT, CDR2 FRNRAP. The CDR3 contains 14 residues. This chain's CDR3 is CASGSAGGTDTQYF. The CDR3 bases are TGTGCTAGTGGGTCAGCGGGAGGCACAGATACGCAGTATTTT.

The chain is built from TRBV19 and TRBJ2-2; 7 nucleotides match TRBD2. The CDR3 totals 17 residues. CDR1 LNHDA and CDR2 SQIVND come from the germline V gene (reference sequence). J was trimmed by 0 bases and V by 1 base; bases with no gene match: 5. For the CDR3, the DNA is TGTGCCAGTAGTATAGGTGCGGGACTACCGAACACCGGGGAGCTGTTTTTT. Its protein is CASSIGAGLPNTGELFF.